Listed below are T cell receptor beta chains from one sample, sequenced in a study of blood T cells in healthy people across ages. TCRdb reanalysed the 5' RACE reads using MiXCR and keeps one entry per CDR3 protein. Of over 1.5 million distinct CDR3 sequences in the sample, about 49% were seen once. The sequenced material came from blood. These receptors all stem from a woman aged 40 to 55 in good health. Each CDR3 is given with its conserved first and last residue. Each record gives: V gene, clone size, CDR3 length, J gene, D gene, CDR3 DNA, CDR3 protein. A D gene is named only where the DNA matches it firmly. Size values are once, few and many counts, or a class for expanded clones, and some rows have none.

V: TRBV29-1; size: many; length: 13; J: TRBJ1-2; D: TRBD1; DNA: TGCAGCGTTGAGGGACAGGGCCGGAGTGGCTACACCTTC; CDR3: CSVEGQGRSGYTF
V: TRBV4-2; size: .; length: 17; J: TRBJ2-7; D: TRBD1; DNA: TGTGCCAGCAGCCTAAACGCCGTCAGACAGGGAACCTACGAGCAGTACTTC; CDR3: CASSLNAVRQGTYEQYF
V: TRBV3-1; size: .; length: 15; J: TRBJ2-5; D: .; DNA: TGTGCCAGCAGCCTAAGGGCCGGACAGATAGAGACCCAGTACTTC; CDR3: CASSLRAGQIETQYF
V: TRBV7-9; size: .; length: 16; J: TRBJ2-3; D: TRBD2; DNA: TGTGCCAGCAGCCCGAACAGCGGGGGGGCCGAAGATACGCAGTATTTT; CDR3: CASSPNSGGAEDTQYF
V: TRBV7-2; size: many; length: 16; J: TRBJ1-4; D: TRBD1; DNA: TGTGCCAGCAGCCTAAACTACAGGGGGGGCCGGGAAAAACTGTTTTTT; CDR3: CASSLNYRGGREKLFF
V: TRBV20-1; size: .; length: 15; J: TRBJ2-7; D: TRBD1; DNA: TGCAGTGCTAGAGATAACAGGGGCGTCCATTACGAGCAGTACTTC; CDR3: CSARDNRGVHYEQYF
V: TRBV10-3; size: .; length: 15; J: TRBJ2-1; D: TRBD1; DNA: TGTGCCATCAGTTCCGGGACAGGGGTGTACAATGAGCAGTTCTTC; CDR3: CAISSGTGVYNEQFF
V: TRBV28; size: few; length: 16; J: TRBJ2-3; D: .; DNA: TGTGCCAGCAACTACGTTGGGTTCGAATACACAGATACGCAGTATTTT; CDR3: CASNYVGFEYTDTQYF
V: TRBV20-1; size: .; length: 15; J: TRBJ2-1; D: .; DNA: TGCAGTGCTGTGGACTTCTCGGGGCCCTACAATGAGCAGTTCTTC; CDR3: CSAVDFSGPYNEQFF
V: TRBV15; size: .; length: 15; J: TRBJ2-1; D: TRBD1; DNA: TGTGCCACCAGCACTGGGGGGACAGGGTCTGCTGAGCAGTTCTTC; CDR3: CATSTGGTGSAEQFF